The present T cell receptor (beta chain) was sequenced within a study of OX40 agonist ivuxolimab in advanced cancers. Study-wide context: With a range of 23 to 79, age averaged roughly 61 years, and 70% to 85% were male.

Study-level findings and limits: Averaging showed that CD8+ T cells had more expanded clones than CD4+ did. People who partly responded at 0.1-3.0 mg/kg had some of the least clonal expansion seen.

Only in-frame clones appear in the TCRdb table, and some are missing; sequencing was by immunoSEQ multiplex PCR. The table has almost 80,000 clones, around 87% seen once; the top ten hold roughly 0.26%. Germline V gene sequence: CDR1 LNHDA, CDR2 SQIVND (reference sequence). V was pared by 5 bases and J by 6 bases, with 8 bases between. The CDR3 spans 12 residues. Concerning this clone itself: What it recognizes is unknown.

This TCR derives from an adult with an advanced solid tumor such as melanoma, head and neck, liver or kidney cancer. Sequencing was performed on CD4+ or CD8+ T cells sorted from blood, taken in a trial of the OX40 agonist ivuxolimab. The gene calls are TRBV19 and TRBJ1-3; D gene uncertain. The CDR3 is CASSSQENTIYF. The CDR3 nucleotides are TGTGCCAGTAGTTCCCAGGAAAACACCATATATTTT.